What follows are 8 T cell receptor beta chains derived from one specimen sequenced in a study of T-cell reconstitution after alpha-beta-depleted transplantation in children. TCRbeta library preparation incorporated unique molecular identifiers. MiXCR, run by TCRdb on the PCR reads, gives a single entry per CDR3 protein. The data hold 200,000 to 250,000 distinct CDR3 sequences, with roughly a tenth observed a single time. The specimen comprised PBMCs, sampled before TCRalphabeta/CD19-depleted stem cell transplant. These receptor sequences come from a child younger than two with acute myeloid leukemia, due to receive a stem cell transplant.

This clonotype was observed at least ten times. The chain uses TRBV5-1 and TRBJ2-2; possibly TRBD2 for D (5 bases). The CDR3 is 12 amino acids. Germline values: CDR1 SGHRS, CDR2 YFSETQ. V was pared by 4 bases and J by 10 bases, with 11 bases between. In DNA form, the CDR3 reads TGCGCCAGCAGCCGCGGGCTAACGGAGCTGTTTTTT. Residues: CASSRGLTELFF.

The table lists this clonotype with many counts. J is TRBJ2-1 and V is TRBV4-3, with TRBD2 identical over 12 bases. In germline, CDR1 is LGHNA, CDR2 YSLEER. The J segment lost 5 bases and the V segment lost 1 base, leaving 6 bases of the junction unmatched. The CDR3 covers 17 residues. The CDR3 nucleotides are TGCGCCAGCAGCCAAGCTCAGACTAGCGGGGGAAACAATGAGCAGTTCTTC. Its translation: CASSQAQTSGGNNEQFF.

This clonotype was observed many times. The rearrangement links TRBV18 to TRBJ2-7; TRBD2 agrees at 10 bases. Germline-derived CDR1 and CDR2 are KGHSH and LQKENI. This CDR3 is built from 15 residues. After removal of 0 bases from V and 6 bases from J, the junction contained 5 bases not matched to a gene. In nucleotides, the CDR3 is TGTGCCAGCTCACCACCTCCCGGGACTAGCGCCGAGCAGTACTTC. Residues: CASSPPPGTSAEQYF. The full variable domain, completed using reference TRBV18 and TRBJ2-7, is NAGVMQNPRHLVRRRGQEARLRCSPMKGHSHVYWYRQLPEEGLKFMVYLQKENIIDESGMPKERFSAEFPKEGPSILRIQQVVRGDSAAYFCASSPPPGTSAEQYFGPGTRLTVT.

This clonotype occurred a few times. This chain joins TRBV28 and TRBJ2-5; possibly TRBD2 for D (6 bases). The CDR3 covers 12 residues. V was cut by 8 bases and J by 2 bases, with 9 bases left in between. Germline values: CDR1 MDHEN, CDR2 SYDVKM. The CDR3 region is CASGRGQETQYF. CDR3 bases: TGTGCCAGCGGGCGGGGACAAGAGACCCAGTACTTC.

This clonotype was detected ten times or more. The CDR3 bases are TGTGCCAGCAGCTTATCCGGGAACTACTACGAGCAGTACTTC. Translated, it gives CASSLSGNYYEQYF. V is TRBV7-8 and J is TRBJ2-7, with a weak D call TRBD2 (5 bases). Trimming pared 2 bases from V and 3 bases from J, leaving 11 bases between. The CDR3 runs 14 residues. CDR1 is SGHVS and CDR2 is FQNEAQ in the germline V gene.

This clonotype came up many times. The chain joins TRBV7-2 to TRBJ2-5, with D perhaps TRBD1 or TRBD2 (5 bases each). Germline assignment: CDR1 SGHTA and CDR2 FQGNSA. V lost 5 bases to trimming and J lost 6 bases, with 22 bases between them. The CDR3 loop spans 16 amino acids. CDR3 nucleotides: TGTGCCAGCAGCCGCATGGGACCGATTGGGGTGAAGACCCAGTACTTC. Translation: CASSRMGPIGVKTQYF.

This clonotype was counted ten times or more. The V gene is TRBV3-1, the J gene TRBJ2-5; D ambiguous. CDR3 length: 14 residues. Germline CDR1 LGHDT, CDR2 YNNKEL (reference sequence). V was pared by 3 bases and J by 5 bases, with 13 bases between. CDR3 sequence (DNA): TGTGCCAGCAGCCACGGGTATAGGGTTGAGACCCAGTACTTC. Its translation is CASSHGYRVETQYF.

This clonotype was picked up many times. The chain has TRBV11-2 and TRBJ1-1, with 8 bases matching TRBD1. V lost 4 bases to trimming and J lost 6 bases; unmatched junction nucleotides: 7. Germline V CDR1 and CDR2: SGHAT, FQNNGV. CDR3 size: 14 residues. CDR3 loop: CASSSDRASSEAFF. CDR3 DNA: TGTGCCAGCAGCTCGGACAGGGCAAGCTCTGAAGCTTTCTTT.